The 11 T cell receptor beta chains below were found in one sample sequenced in a study of OX40 agonist ivuxolimab in advanced cancers. This table comes from immunoSEQ multiplex PCR, and its TCRdb copy is limited to in-frame clones, with some not included. The sample records 80,000 or so clones, about 83% being singletons. The sequencing here drew on CD4+ or CD8+ T cells sorted from blood, taken in a trial of the OX40 agonist ivuxolimab. Receptor source: an adult with an advanced solid tumor such as melanoma, head and neck, liver or kidney cancer.

This clone was detected once. The J gene is TRBJ2-2, the V gene TRBV14, with 12 bases aligning to TRBD2. CDR3 length: 16 amino acids. In germline, CDR1 is SGHDN, CDR2 FVKESK. Trimming cost V 2 bases and J 8 bases; bases outside gene matches: 6. Written as DNA, the CDR3 is TGTGCCAGCAGCCAAATGGGACTAGCGGGTATTGGGGAGCTGTTTTTT. Protein: CASSQMGLAGIGELFF.

CDR3 amino acids: CASSPPDRAQPQHF. The CDR3 coding sequence is TGTGCCAGCAGTCCTCCGGACAGAGCTCAGCCCCAGCATTTT. The chain has TRBV28 and TRBJ1-5; TRBD1 is a possible D gene (6 bases). Germline CDR1 reads MDHEN; CDR2 reads SYDVKM. The CDR3 covers 14 residues. V was pared by 5 bases and J by 6 bases, with 14 bases between.

This rearrangement joins TRBV5-1 to TRBJ2-5; D is unresolved. Germline CDR1 SGHRS, CDR2 YFSETQ. Trimming took off 7 bases at V and 4 bases at J, with 8 bases between the two ends. The CDR3 has 11 residues. CDR3 bases: TGCGCCAGCCAGAGAGGAGAGACCCAGTACTTC. It is translated as CASQRGETQYF.

This chain uses TRBV5-1 with TRBJ2-7; possibly TRBD2 for D (6 bases). In germline, CDR1 is SGHRS, CDR2 YFSETQ. The CDR3 length is 14 residues. V gave up 4 bases and J gave up 5 bases, with 16 bases separating them. CDR3 in amino acids: CASSPRGSRNEQYF. The CDR3 nucleotides read TGCGCCAGCAGCCCACGGGGGTCCCGGAACGAGCAGTACTTC.

This clone was picked up a small number of times. The rearrangement links TRBV30 to TRBJ1-1, with D perhaps matching TRBD1 (6 bases). The germline V gene encodes CDR1 GTSNPN and CDR2 SVGIG (reference sequence). There are 15 residues in the CDR3. V dropped 2 bases and J dropped 3 bases, with 16 bases sitting between them. DNA for the CDR3: TGTGCCTGGAGTCGGACAGTGGCCTCGTACACTGAAGCTTTCTTT. Its protein product is CAWSRTVASYTEAFF.

This clone has a single count. This chain uses TRBV30 with TRBJ2-7; the D call may be TRBD1 or TRBD2 (6 bases each). This CDR3 spans 13 amino acids. From germline, CDR1 is GTSNPN and CDR2 SVGIG (reference sequence). Deletions cut 4 bases from V and 2 bases from J, with 12 bases between. The CDR3 protein is CAWKGGGAYEQYF. CDR3 coding DNA: TGTGCCTGGAAGGGGGGTGGGGCCTACGAGCAGTACTTC.

This rearrangement joins TRBV7-2 to TRBJ1-5, with TRBD1 matching 7 bases. After removal of 5 bases from V and 0 bases from J, the junction contained 10 bases not matched to a gene. CDR1 is SGHTA and CDR2 is FQGNSA in the germline V gene. The CDR3 sequence is 17 residues long. The CDR3 spells CASSQLRDSYSNQPQHF. DNA for the CDR3: TGTGCCAGCAGCCAACTCAGGGACAGTTATAGCAATCAGCCCCAGCATTTT.

V is TRBV5-4 and J is TRBJ2-3; 9 bases align to TRBD1. CDR1 is SGHNT and CDR2 is YYREEE in the germline V gene (reference sequence). The CDR3 has 13 residues. The trim removed 3 bases at V and 6 bases at J, leaving 2 bases unmatched. The CDR3 coding sequence is TGTGCCAGCAGCTCTGGACAGGGGGATACGCAGTATTTT. It encodes CASSSGQGDTQYF.

This chain links TRBV10-3 with TRBJ2-5, with 7 bases fitting TRBD1. Judging by the DNA end, TRBJ2-7 fits better; the J call may be wrong. This CDR3 contains 15 residues. The germline CDR1 and CDR2 sequences are ENHRY and SYGVKD. CDR3 nucleotides: TGTGCCACACAACCCGATGGGACAGTGCCCTACGAGCAGTACTTC. Its protein product is CATQPDGTVPYEQYF.

The chain links TRBV6-1 to TRBJ1-5, with D uncertain. Germline CDR1 is MNHNS and CDR2 is SASEGT. The CDR3 consists of 16 residues. Trimming stripped 2 bases from V and 2 bases from J, with 13 bases between. The CDR3 bases are TGTGCCAGCAGTGAACGAGTGGGCGGTCGCAATCAGCCCCAGCATTTT. Encoded protein: CASSERVGGRNQPQHF.

The chain couples TRBV6-6 to TRBJ1-2; D is ambiguous. CDR3 size: 15 residues. The germline V gene encodes CDR1 MNHNY and CDR2 SVGAGI (reference sequence). Trimming cost V 6 bases and J 2 bases, with 16 bases left between them. The CDR3 coding sequence is TGTGCCAGCAGCCTAGACCGCTCTGTCAACTATGGCTACACCTTC. Protein sequence: CASSLDRSVNYGYTF.